The present entry profiles one T cell receptor beta chain with its context. Its antigen is currently unknown. Within the sample, other DNA sequences also encode this same CDR3. The sample is drawn from a study of shared clonotypes between healthy human individuals. Study-level findings and limits: Sharing across four donors was highest in naive CD4 (approximately 5%) and lowest in memory CD8 (roughly 0.4%).

Investigators spread the genomic DNA of each subset evenly over several immunoSEQ plates. Profiled with immunoSEQ multiplex PCR; TCRdb holds only in-frame clones, not every one. This sample carries about 2.1 million clones, just over 90% of them seen once, and the ten largest clones take approximately 1.6%. There are 13 residues in the CDR3. The germline V gene encodes CDR1 MNHEY and CDR2 SMNVEV (reference sequence). Trimming pared 6 bases from V and 2 bases from J, leaving 11 bases between. Naive CD8 isolation took CD45RO-negative cells positively selected for CCR7 and excluded terminally differentiated effector memory CD45RA+ cells.

The sequenced sample consisted of naive CD8+ T cells from PBMCs. This sequence was found in a man younger than 35 in good health. Some clones in this sample may be carry-over from other donors' samples. The rearrangement joins TRBV27 to TRBJ2-7; no clear D. The DNA for the CDR3 is TGTGCCAGCAGCCTCTCAAAAACCTACGAGCAGTACTTC. This translates into CASSLSKTYEQYF.